A single sample is the source of the 10 T cell receptor beta chains below, sequenced in a study of shared clonotypes between healthy human individuals. CD45RO-negative CD8 cells positively selected for CCR7 made up the naive population, which excluded terminally differentiated effector memory CD45RA+ cells. The protocol was immunoSEQ multiplex PCR, while the TCRdb copy is restricted to in-frame clones and leaves out a portion. The sample has about 700,000 clones; 92% are singletons. The sequenced sample was naive CD8+ T cells sorted from blood. These receptors all stem from a man aged 25 to 40 in good health.

The J gene is TRBJ2-1, the V gene TRBV5-3; unclear D gene. TRBV5-3 is an open reading frame whose function is uncertain. Trimming removed 8 bases from V and 10 bases from J, with 16 bases in between. The CDR3 totals 12 residues. The CDR3 coding sequence is TGTGCCAGCAGCCCTCTAACGACCGAGCAGTTCTTC. It translates to CASSPLTTEQFF.

The chain uses TRBV29-1 and TRBJ2-7; D is unresolved. This CDR3 has 12 amino acids. The ends were cut back, 6 bases at V and 0 bases at J, with 9 bases in the middle. Germline values: CDR1 SQVTM, CDR2 ANQGSEA. Here the CDR3 DNA reads TGCAGCGTCGAGACATCCTCCTACGAGCAGTACTTC. It yields the protein CSVETSSYEQYF.

The gene calls are TRBV7-6 and TRBJ1-1, with 8 bases aligning to TRBD1. V dropped 5 bases and J dropped 1; count of bases not matched to a gene: 15. The CDR3 runs to 18 residues. Per the germline V gene, CDR1 is SGHVS and CDR2 is FNYEAQ. CDR3 protein: CASSKSGTGISENTEAFF. The CDR3, as DNA: TGTGCCAGCAGCAAATCCGGGACAGGAATATCAGAGAACACTGAAGCTTTCTTT.

This chain connects TRBV7-9 to TRBJ2-2, with 7 bases identical to TRBD1. The CDR3 loop spans 17 amino acids. Germline CDR1 reads SEHNR; CDR2 reads FQNEAQ (reference sequence). Germline trimming cut 4 bases from V and 6 bases from J; bases unmatched to any gene: 14. The CDR3 here is CASSSSGRGSRPGELFF. The CDR3 region has the DNA TGTGCCAGCAGCTCTTCCGGCAGGGGGTCTCGTCCCGGGGAGCTGTTTTTT.

This chain uses TRBV27 with TRBJ2-7; 7 positions match TRBD1. There are 14 residues in the CDR3. The germline CDR1 and CDR2 sequences are MNHEY and SMNVEV (reference sequence). V trimming: 4 bases; J trimming: 0 bases; junction bases outside the gene matches: 3. The CDR3 DNA is TGTGCCAGCAGTTCCTCAGGGGGCTCCTACGAGCAGTACTTC. Translating it yields CASSSSGGSYEQYF.

The rearrangement uses TRBV28 and TRBJ2-5, with 12 bases identical to TRBD2. Germline trimming cut 2 bases from V and 5 bases from J; bases unmatched to any gene: 3. Germline-derived CDR1 and CDR2 are MDHEN and SYDVKM. There are 15 residues in the CDR3. CDR3: CASSLTSGRLETQYF. The CDR3 DNA reads TGTGCCAGCAGTTTAACTAGCGGGAGGTTGGAGACCCAGTACTTC.

This rearrangement joins TRBV27 to TRBJ2-2; a possible D gene is TRBD2 (6 bases). The V and J ends lost 3 bases and 3 bases respectively, with 14 bases between them. CDR1 is MNHEY and CDR2 is SMNVEV in the germline V gene (reference sequence). The CDR3 is 16 amino acids. The CDR3 protein is CASSFGGTVDTGELFF. The CDR3 bases are TGTGCCAGCAGTTTCGGCGGGACGGTGGACACCGGGGAGCTGTTTTTT.

This clone appeared a single time. The gene calls are TRBV5-1 and TRBJ2-7, with a weak D call TRBD1 (5 bases). Germline assignment: CDR1 SGHRS and CDR2 YFSETQ. CDR3 length: 14 amino acids. V gave up 4 bases and J gave up 1 base, with 12 bases separating them. The CDR3 spells CASSLPAGSYEQYF. The DNA for the CDR3 is TGCGCCAGCAGCCTTCCGGCAGGGTCCTACGAGCAGTACTTC.

The rearrangement links TRBV7-9 to TRBJ2-5; TRBD1 might be the D (5 bases). V shed 9 bases and J shed 4 bases, with 21 bases lying between them. Germline V lookup: CDR1 SEHNR, CDR2 FQNEAQ (reference sequence). The CDR3 spans 15 residues. This chain's CDR3 is CASGPTEQRGETQYF. CDR3 sequence (DNA): TGTGCCAGTGGACCTACGGAGCAAAGGGGAGAGACCCAGTACTTC.

The V gene is TRBV27, the J gene TRBJ2-1; TRBD1 agrees at 9 bases. The junction had 6 bases not matched to a gene; V was cut back by 4 bases and J by 8 bases. Germline V gene sequence: CDR1 MNHEY, CDR2 SMNVEV (reference sequence). The CDR3 spans 14 residues. Written as DNA, the CDR3 is TGTGCCAGCAGTTATTGGGACAGGGTTTATGAGCAGTTCTTC. Its translation is CASSYWDRVYEQFF.